These 20 T cell receptor beta chains were all obtained from the same sample, sequenced in a study of T cell repertoires in cytomegalovirus infection. From the reads, TCRdb called clonotypes with MiXCR, one entry per CDR3 protein. This table has 200,000 to 300,000 distinct CDR3 sequences, roughly 9% appearing once. Material: PBMCs. The receptor source for this set is a human donor in good health (CMV status not recorded). Some clones in this sample may be carry-over from other donors' samples.

This clonotype has at least ten counts. This chain links TRBV11-2 with TRBJ2-1, with 10 positions matching TRBD2. J lost 5 bases, V lost 1 base, and 8 bases had no gene match. Germline CDR1 reads SGHAT; CDR2 reads FQNNGV. The CDR3 extends over 17 amino acids. As DNA, the CDR3 is TGTGCCAGCAGCTTAGGGGCTAGCGGGAGCCTAAACAATGAGCAGTTCTTC. It codes for CASSLGASGSLNNEQFF.

The sample holds a few counts of this clonotype. This chain joins TRBV30 and TRBJ1-3; D not resolved. This CDR3 has 13 residues. Trimming took 6 bases from V and 0 from J, leaving 9 bases between them. Per germline, CDR1 GTSNPN and CDR2 SVGIG (reference sequence). The CDR3 DNA follows: TGTGCCTGTCAGACTATCTCTGGAAACACCATATATTTT. Encoded protein: CACQTISGNTIYF. Filled out from reference TRBV30 and TRBJ1-3, the complete variable domain reads SQTIHQWPATLVQPVGSPLSLECTVEGTSNPNLYWYRQAAGRGLQLLFYSVGIGQISSEVPQNLSASRPQDRQFILSSKKLLLSDSGFYLCACQTISGNTIYFGEGSWLTVV.

This clonotype was counted ten times or more. An end of the junction does not agree with germline; a read error may underlie this. The V call is TRBV7-3, the J call TRBJ2-1; possibly TRBD1 for D (6 bases). Germline V CDR1 and CDR2: SGHTA, FQGTGA. This CDR3 has 13 residues. DNA of the CDR3: TGTGCCAGCAGCGTAACATACAGGGATGAGCAGTTCTTC. This encodes CASSVTYRDEQFF.

The sample holds many counts of this clonotype. V is TRBV28 and J is TRBJ2-7; 9 bases are a match to TRBD1. This CDR3 has 16 residues. Germline CDR1 is MDHEN and CDR2 is SYDVKM. J was trimmed by 2 bases and V by 5 bases; bases with no gene match: 10. CDR3 amino acids: CASSPPDRDRAYEQYF. CDR3 nucleotides: TGTGCCAGCAGTCCCCCGGACCGGGACAGGGCCTACGAGCAGTACTTC.

The V call is TRBV7-9, the J call TRBJ1-6, with 8 bases aligning to TRBD1. The J segment lost 17 bases and the V segment lost 5 bases, leaving 11 bases of the junction unmatched. The germline CDR1 and CDR2 sequences are SEHNR and FQNEAQ (reference sequence). This CDR3 region has 13 residues. The CDR3 DNA follows: TGTGCCAGCAGCCTAGGACAGGGTCTGGGATTCCACTTT. Its protein product is CASSLGQGLGFHF.

The V and J genes are TRBV19 and TRBJ1-6; 10 bases align to TRBD1. The junction had 7 bases not matched to a gene; V was cut back by 8 bases and J by 9 bases. Germline CDR1 is LNHDA and CDR2 is SQIVND (reference sequence). This CDR3 comprises 14 residues. The CDR3 region is CASWSRDRGSPLHF. CDR3 sequence (DNA): TGTGCCAGTTGGTCCCGGGACAGGGGTTCACCCCTCCACTTT.

This clonotype was detected ten times or more. The chain has TRBV7-8 and TRBJ2-7; 10 nucleotides align to TRBD2. The germline gives CDR1 SGHVS, CDR2 FQNEAQ. This CDR3 comprises 14 residues. With V trimmed by 4 bases and J by 0 bases, 0 bases remained unmatched. The DNA of the CDR3 is TGTGCCAGCAGCTCTAGCGGGAGCTCCTACGAGCAGTACTTC. It translates to CASSSSGSSYEQYF.

This clonotype was detected ten times or more. This rearrangement joins TRBV6-5 to TRBJ1-1; unclear D gene. Germline V CDR1 and CDR2: MNHEY, SVGAGI. V lost 5 bases to trimming and J lost 6 bases, with 10 bases between them. This CDR3 comprises 12 residues. The CDR3: CASSKKGAEAFF. The CDR3 DNA reads TGTGCCAGCAGTAAGAAAGGCGCTGAAGCTTTCTTT.

This clonotype was recorded many times. This chain connects TRBV7-2 to TRBJ2-1; D may be TRBD1 (6 bases). Germline lookup yields CDR1 SGHTA and CDR2 FQGNSA. The CDR3 has 16 residues. V was clipped by 6 bases and J by 6 bases, with 21 bases between them. CDR3 in DNA: TGTGCCAGCAGGAAAAACCAGGGGCTAGCTGGCAATGAGCAGTTCTTC. Amino acids: CASRKNQGLAGNEQFF.

This clonotype came up many times. The rearrangement uses TRBV6-2 or TRBV6-3 and TRBJ1-2; TRBD1 is a possible D gene (5 bases). V was clipped by 5 bases and J by 2 bases, with 12 bases between them. CDR1 and CDR2 (germline): MNHEY, SVGEGT. The CDR3 is 14 amino acids. Here the CDR3 reads CASSPGTVNYGYTF. CDR3 nucleotide sequence: TGTGCCAGCAGTCCCGGGACGGTAAACTATGGCTACACCTTC.

This clonotype was seen at least ten times. The chain couples TRBV12-3 or TRBV12-4 to TRBJ1-5; D call uncertain. The V gene lost 3 bases and the J gene lost 4 bases, with 7 bases spanning the gap. CDR3 size: 13 residues. The CDR3 loop reads CASSFGRNQPQHF. The CDR3 region has the DNA TGTGCCAGCAGTTTCGGCAGGAATCAGCCCCAGCATTTT.

This clonotype was seen at least ten times. The rearrangement joins TRBV28 to TRBJ2-3; unclear D gene. This CDR3 comprises 12 residues. V shed 5 bases and J shed 10 bases, with 13 bases lying between them. CDR1 is MDHEN and CDR2 is SYDVKM in the germline V gene. CDR3 DNA: TGTGCCAGCAGTCCACCCCTCTGGGCGCAGTATTTT. It specifies CASSPPLWAQYF. The entire variable domain, with the rest obtained from reference TRBV28 and TRBJ2-3, is as follows: DVKVTQSSRYLVKRTGEKVFLECVQDMDHENMFWYRQDPGLGLRLIYFSYDVKMKEKGDIPEGYSVSREKKERFSLILESASTNQTSMYLCASSPPLWAQYFGPGTRLTVL.

CDR3 loop: CASSQRAGGLNTEAFF. DNA of the CDR3: TGTGCCAGCAGCCAGCGGGCAGGGGGCTTGAACACTGAAGCTTTCTTT. The chain recombines TRBV11-1 with TRBJ1-1, with TRBD1 matching over 8 bases. There are 16 residues in the CDR3. V lost 5 bases, J lost 0 bases, and 8 bases stayed unmatched. The germline CDR1 and CDR2 sequences are SGHAT and FQDESV (reference sequence).

This clonotype was observed at least ten times. This sequence joins TRBV7-2 and TRBJ2-1; 10 bases map to TRBD2. The CDR3 runs to 15 residues. The germline CDR1 and CDR2 sequences are SGHTA and FQGNSA. J lost 6 bases, V lost 3 bases, and 5 bases had no gene match. The CDR3 DNA reads as TGTGCCAGCAGCTTCAAGCGGGAGGGCCTCAATGAGCAGTTCTTC. Protein: CASSFKREGLNEQFF.

The chain is built from TRBV4-3 and TRBJ2-7; TRBD1 is a possible D gene (6 bases). Germline V CDR1 and CDR2: LGHNA, YSLEER. The germline V and J ends were trimmed by 0 bases and 0 bases, with 9 bases remaining between them. The CDR3 loop spans 15 amino acids. CDR3 region: CASSQEGRGSYEQYF. The CDR3 bases are TGCGCCAGCAGCCAAGAAGGCAGGGGCTCCTACGAGCAGTACTTC.

This clonotype was seen ten or more times. CDR3 nucleotides: TGTGCCAGCAGAATCCTAGGGACGGGAGAGACCCAGTACTTC. As protein: CASRILGTGETQYF. The rearrangement links TRBV7-2 to TRBJ2-5; D is perhaps TRBD1 or TRBD2 (5 bases each). Trimming took off 6 bases at V and 4 bases at J, with 15 bases between the two ends. The CDR3 length is 14 residues. CDR1 and CDR2 (germline): SGHTA, FQGNSA.

This clonotype was picked up many times. This chain links TRBV5-1 with TRBJ1-4, with D possibly TRBD1 on 6 matching bases. Looked up from germline, CDR1 is SGHRS and CDR2 is YFSETQ. There are 14 residues in the CDR3. V lost 7 bases to trimming and J lost 2 bases, with 12 bases between them. The CDR3 DNA reads as TGCGCCAGCGGCCTGGACAGCACTAATGAAAAACTGTTTTTT. Translation gives CASGLDSTNEKLFF.

The table lists this clonotype with many counts. The chain couples TRBV6-1 to TRBJ1-1; a possible D gene is TRBD1 (6 bases). Germline lookup yields CDR1 MNHNS and CDR2 SASEGT. Trimming removed 6 bases from V and 1 base from J, with 12 bases in between. The CDR3 extends over 14 amino acids. The CDR3 bases are TGTGCCAGCAGACCGGACAGCTGGAACACTGAAGCTTTCTTT. It yields the protein CASRPDSWNTEAFF.

The table lists this clonotype with many counts. The V call is TRBV20-1, the J call TRBJ2-4, with 7 bases identical to TRBD1. Trimming took 7 bases from V and 0 from J; bases not matched to a gene: 6. CDR1 and CDR2 (germline): DFQATT, SNEGSKA (reference sequence). The length of the CDR3 is 14 residues. The CDR3 sequence: CSVGTELAKNIQYF. DNA of the CDR3: TGCAGTGTTGGGACAGAACTAGCCAAAAACATTCAGTACTTC.

The table lists this clonotype with a few counts. V usage is TRBV28 and J usage is TRBJ1-1; possible D gene TRBD1, 5 bases. This CDR3 has 13 residues. The germline V and J ends were trimmed by 7 bases and 5 bases, with 14 bases remaining between them. Germline lookup yields CDR1 MDHEN and CDR2 SYDVKM. The CDR3 reads CASTGGFRTEAFF. Written as DNA, the CDR3 is TGTGCCAGCACGGGGGGGTTTAGAACTGAAGCTTTCTTT.